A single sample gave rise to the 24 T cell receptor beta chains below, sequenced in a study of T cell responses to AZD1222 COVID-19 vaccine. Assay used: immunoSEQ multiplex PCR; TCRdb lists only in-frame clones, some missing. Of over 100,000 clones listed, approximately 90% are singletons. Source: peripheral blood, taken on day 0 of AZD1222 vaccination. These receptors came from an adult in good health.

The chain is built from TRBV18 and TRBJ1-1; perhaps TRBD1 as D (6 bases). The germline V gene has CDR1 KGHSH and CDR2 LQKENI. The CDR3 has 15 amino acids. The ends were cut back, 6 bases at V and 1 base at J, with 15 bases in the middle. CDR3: CASSSFSGANTEAFF. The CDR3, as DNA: TGTGCCAGCTCGTCATTCTCGGGGGCGAACACTGAAGCTTTCTTT.

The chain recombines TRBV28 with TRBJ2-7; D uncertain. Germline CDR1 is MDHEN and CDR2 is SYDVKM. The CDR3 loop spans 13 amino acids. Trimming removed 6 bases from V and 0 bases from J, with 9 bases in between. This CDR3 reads CASRIGHSYEQYF. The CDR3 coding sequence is TGTGCCAGCAGAATTGGTCACTCCTACGAGCAGTACTTC.

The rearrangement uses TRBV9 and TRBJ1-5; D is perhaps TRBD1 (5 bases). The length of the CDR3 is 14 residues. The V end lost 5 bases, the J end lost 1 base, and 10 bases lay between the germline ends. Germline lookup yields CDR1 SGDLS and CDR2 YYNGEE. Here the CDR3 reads CASSGTWSNQPQHF. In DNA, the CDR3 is TGTGCCAGCAGTGGGACGTGGAGCAATCAGCCCCAGCATTTT.

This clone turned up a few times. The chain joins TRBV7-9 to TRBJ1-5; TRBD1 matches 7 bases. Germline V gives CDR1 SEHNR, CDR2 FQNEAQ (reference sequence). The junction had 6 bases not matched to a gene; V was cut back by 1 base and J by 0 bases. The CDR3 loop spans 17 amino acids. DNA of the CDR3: TGTGCCAGCAGCTTAGGGGACAGTGCTGATAGCAATCAGCCCCAGCATTTT. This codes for CASSLGDSADSNQPQHF.

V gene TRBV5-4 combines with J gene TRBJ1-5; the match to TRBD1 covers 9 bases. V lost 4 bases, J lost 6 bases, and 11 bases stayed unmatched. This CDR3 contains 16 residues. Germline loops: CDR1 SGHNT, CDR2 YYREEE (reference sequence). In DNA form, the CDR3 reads TGTGCCAGCAGCACCGGGAACTACAGGGGGCTTCAGCCCCAGCATTTT. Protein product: CASSTGNYRGLQPQHF.

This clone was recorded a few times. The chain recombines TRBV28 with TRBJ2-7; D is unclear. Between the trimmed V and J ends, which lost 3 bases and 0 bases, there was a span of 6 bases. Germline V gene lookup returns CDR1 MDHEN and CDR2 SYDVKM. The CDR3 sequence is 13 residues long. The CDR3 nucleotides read TGTGCCAGCAGTTTCATGAGCTCCTACGAGCAGTACTTC. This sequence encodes CASSFMSSYEQYF.

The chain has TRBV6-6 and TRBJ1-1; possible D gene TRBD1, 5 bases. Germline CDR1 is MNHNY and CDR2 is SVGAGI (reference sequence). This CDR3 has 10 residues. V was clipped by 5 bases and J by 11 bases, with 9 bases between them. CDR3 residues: CASSARGAFF. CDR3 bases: TGTGCCAGCAGTGCCCGGGGCGCTTTCTTT.

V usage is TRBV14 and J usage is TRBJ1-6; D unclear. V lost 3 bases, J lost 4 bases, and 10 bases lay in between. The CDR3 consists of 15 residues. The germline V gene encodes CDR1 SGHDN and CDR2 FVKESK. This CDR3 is CASSQFEQYNSPLHF. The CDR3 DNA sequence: TGTGCCAGCAGCCAGTTTGAACAGTATAATTCACCCCTCCACTTT.

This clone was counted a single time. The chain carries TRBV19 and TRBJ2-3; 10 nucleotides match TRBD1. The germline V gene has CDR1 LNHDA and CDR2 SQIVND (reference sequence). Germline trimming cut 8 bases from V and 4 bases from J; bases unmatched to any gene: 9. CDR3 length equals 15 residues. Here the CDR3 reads CASCRDGQGADTQYF. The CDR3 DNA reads TGTGCCAGTTGTCGAGATGGACAGGGGGCAGATACGCAGTATTTT.

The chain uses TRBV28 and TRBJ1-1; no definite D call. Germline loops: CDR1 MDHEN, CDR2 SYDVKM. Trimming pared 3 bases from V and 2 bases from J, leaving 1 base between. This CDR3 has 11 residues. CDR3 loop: CASSFNTEAFF. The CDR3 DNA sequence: TGTGCCAGCAGTTTCAACACTGAAGCTTTCTTT.

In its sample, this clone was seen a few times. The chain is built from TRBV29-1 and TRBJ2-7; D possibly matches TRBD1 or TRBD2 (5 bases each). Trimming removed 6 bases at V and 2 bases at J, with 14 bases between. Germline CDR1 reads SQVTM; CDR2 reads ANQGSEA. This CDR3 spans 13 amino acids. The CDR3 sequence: CSVGPGSTYEQYF. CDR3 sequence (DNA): TGCAGCGTGGGGCCGGGGAGTACCTACGAGCAGTACTTC.

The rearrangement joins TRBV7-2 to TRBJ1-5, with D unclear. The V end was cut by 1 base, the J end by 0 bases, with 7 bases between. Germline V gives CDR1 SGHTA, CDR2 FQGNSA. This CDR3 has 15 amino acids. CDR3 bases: TGTGCCAGCAGCTTAGAACTTCATAGCAATCAGCCCCAGCATTTT. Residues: CASSLELHSNQPQHF.

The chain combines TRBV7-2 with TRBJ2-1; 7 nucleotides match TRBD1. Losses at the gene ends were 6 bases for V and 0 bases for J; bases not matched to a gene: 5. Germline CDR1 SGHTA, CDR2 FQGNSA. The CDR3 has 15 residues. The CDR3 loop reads CASRGQLSSYNEQFF. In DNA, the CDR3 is TGTGCCAGCAGGGGACAGTTGAGCTCCTACAATGAGCAGTTCTTC.

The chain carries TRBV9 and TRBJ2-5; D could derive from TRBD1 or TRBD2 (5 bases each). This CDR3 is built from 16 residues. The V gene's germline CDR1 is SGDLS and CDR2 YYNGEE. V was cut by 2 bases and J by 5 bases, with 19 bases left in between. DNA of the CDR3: TGTGCCAGCAGCGTCGCCGGGACGCCTCAACTGGAGACCCAGTACTTC. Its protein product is CASSVAGTPQLETQYF.

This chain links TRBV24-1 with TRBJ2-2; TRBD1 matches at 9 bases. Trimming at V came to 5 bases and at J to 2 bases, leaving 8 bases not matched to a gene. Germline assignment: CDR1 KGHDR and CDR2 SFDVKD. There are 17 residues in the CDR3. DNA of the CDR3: TGTGCCACCAGTGGCCCCCGGGACAGGGATAACACCGGGGAGCTGTTTTTT. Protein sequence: CATSGPRDRDNTGELFF.

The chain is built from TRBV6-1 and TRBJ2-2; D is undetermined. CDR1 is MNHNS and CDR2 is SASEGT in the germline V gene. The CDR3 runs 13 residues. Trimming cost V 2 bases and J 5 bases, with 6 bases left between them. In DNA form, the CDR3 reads TGTGCCAGCAGTGAACCGGGTACCGGGGAGCTGTTTTTT. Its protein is CASSEPGTGELFF.

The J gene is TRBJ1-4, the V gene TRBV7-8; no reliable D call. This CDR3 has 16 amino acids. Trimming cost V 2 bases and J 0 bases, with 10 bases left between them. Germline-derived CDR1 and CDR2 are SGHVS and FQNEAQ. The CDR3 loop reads CASSLRRLPTNEKLFF. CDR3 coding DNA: TGTGCCAGCAGCTTAAGGCGACTACCAACTAATGAAAAACTGTTTTTT.

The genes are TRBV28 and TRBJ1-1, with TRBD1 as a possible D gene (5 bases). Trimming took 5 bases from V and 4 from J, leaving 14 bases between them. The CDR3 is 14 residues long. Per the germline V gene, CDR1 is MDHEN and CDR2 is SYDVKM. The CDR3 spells CASSPVGRSTEAFF. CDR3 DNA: TGTGCCAGCAGTCCGGTGGGGCGGTCCACTGAAGCTTTCTTT. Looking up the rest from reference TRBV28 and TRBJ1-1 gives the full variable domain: DVKVTQSSRYLVKRTGEKVFLECVQDMDHENMFWYRQDPGLGLRLIYFSYDVKMKEKGDIPEGYSVSREKKERFSLILESASTNQTSMYLCASSPVGRSTEAFFGQGTRLTVV.

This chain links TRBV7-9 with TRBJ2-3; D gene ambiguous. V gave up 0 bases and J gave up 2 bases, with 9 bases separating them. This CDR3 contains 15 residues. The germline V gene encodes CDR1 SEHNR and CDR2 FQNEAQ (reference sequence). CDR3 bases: TGTGCCAGCAGCTTAGCGGGGTCGTTCACAGATACGCAGTATTTT. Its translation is CASSLAGSFTDTQYF.

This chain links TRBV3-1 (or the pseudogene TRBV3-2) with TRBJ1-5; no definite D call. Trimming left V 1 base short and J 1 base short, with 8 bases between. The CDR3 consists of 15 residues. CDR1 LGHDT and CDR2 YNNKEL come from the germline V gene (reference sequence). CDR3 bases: TGTGCCAGCAGCCAAGCTGGGGTGAGCAATCAGCCCCAGCATTTT. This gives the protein CASSQAGVSNQPQHF.

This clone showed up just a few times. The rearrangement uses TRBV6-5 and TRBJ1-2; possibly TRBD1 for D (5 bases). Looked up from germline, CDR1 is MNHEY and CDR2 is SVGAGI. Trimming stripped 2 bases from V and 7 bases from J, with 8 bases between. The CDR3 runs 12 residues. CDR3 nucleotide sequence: TGTGCCAGCAGTTACGGGGGGGGTGGCTACACCTTC. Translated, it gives CASSYGGGGYTF.

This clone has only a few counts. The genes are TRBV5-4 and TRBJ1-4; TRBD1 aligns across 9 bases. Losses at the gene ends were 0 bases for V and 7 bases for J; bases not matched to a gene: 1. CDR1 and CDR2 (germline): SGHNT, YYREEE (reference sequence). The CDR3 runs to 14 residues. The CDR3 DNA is TGTGCCAGCAGCTTGGACAGGGGGCTTGAAAAACTGTTTTTT. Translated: CASSLDRGLEKLFF.

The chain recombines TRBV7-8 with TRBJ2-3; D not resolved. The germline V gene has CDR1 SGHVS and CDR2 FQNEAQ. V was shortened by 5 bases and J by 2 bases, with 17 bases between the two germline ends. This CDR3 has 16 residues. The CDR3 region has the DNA TGTGCCAGCAGCCCCCTCGTGGGCGATCCCACAGATACGCAGTATTTT. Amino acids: CASSPLVGDPTDTQYF.

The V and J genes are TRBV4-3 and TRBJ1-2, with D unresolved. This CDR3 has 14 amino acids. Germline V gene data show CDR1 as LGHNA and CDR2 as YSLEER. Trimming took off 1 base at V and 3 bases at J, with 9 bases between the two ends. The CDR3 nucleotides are TGCGCCAGCAGCCAAGCCGGGTCAGACTATGGCTACACCTTC. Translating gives CASSQAGSDYGYTF.